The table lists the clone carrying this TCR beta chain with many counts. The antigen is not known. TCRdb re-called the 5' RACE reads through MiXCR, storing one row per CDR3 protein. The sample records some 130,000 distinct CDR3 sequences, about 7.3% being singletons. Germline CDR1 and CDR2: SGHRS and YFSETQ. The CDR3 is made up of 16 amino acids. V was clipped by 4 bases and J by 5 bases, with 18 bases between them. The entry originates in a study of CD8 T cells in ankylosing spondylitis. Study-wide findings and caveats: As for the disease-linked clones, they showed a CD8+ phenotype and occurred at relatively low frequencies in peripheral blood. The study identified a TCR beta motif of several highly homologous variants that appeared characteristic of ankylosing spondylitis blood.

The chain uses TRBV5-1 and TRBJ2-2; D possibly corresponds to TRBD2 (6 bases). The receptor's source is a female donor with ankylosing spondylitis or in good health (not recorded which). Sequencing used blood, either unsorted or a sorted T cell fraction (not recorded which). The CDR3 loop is CASSPRGGLGTGELFF. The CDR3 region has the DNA TGCGCCAGCAGCCCTCGTGGAGGGTTGGGAACCGGGGAGCTGTTTTTT.